This section outlines one T cell receptor (beta chain) sequence together with its context. This specimen comes from a study of blood T cells in healthy people across ages. For the second PCR, which ran for 7 to 11 cycles, a sample-barcoded 5' primer and a J-beta primer mix were used. Every sample produced at least 2.5 million CDR3-containing paired-end reads. TCRdb processed the 5' RACE reads anew with MiXCR; each CDR3 protein has one entry. In the table there are about 930,000 distinct CDR3 sequences, 29% of which are singletons. These data were also reused for a study on T cells of mothers and their children. This second report adds: Related mother-child pairs showed slightly, non-significantly higher overlap than unrelated pairs.

The receptor was derived from a woman between 35 and 50 years old in good health. Sequenced material: blood.

The CDR3 is CASSQITGTAHSNSYNEQFF. CDR3 DNA: TGCGCCAGCAGCCAAATTACCGGGACAGCCCATTCTAACTCCTACAATGAGCAGTTCTTC. This chain joins TRBV5-1 and TRBJ2-1, with 7 nucleotides matching TRBD1. Germline lookup yields CDR1 SGHRS and CDR2 YFSETQ. V was clipped by 4 bases and J by 0 bases; unmatched bases: 19. The CDR3 covers 20 residues. The full variable domain, with the rest looked up from reference TRBV5-1 and TRBJ2-1, is KAGVTQTPRYLIKTRGQQVTLSCSPISGHRSVSWYQQTPGQGLQFLFEYFSETQRNKGNFPGRFSGRQFSNSRSEMNVSTLELGDSALYLCASSQITGTAHSNSYNEQFFGPGTRLTVL.